The clone carrying this T cell receptor (beta chain) has just one count. What it binds is unknown. The data are from a study of Tregs in tolerant kidney transplant recipients. General observations from the study: No direct test of biological reproducibility was done here. Expanding Tregs on activated donor B cells appeared to best identify donor-specific TCRbeta clones.

Clones were read by immunoSEQ multiplex PCR, and TCRdb kept only the in-frame ones, dropping some. The table lists tens of thousands of clones, 91% of them singletons. CD4+CD25+CD127- Tregs, CD4+CD25- non-Tregs, CD4 and CD8 cells were sorted. Thawed PBMCs were rested overnight at 37°C with around 180 IU/ml IL-2 before regulatory T cell sorting. From germline, CDR1 is MNHEY and CDR2 SVGAGI. The CDR3 covers 12 residues. Trimming took 4 bases from V and 4 from J, leaving 6 bases between them. The sample consisted of Tregs from blood. The chain employs TRBV6-5 and TRBJ2-3; no reliable D call. The receptor was isolated from a human donor in good health. The CDR3 DNA follows: TGTGCCAGCAGTTCTGCTTCAGATACGCAGTATTTT. This translates into CASSSASDTQYF.